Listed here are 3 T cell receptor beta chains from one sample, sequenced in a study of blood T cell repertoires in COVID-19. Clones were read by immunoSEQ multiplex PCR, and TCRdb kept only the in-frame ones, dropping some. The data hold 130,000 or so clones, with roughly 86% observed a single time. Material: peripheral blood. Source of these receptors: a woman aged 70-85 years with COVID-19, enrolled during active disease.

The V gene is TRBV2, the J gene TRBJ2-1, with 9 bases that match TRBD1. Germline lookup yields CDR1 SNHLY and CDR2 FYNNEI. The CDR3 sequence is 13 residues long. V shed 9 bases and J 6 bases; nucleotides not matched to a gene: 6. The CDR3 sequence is CARSGQGRNEQFF. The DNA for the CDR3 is TGTGCCAGATCGGGACAGGGTCGCAATGAGCAGTTCTTC. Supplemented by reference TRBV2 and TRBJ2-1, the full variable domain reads EPEVTQTPSHQVTQMGQEVILRCVPISNHLYFYWYRQILGQKVEFLVSFYNNEISEKSEIFDDQFSVERPDGSNFTLKIRSTKLEDSAMYFCARSGQGRNEQFFGPGTRLTVL.

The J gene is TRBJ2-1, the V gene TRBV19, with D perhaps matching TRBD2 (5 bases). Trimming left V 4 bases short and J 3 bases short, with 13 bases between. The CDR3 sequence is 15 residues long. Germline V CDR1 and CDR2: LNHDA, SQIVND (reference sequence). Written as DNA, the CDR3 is TGTGCCAGTAGTACATCTAGCTACCTCTACAATGAGCAGTTCTTC. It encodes CASSTSSYLYNEQFF.

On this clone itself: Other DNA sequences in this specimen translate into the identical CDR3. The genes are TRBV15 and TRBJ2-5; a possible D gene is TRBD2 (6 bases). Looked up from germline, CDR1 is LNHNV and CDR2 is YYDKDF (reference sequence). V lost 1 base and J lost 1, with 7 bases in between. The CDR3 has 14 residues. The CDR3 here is CATSRGRGQETQYF. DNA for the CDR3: TGTGCCACCAGCAGAGGGAGGGGCCAAGAGACCCAGTACTTC.